Listed here are 8 T cell receptor beta chains from one sample, sequenced in a study of T cells after posttransplantation cyclophosphamide. The data were produced by immunoSEQ multiplex PCR, yet TCRdb's version contains in-frame clones alone and is incomplete. The repertoire has tens of thousands of clones, 85% to 95% of them found once; the top ten carry around 2.9%. Sequences were obtained from PBMCs. These receptors all stem from a woman in her forties or fifties in good health and a related stem cell transplant donor.

The chain carries TRBV27 and TRBJ2-2, with D possibly TRBD1 on 5 matching bases. This CDR3 spans 14 amino acids. V was shortened by 5 bases and J by 6 bases, with 13 bases between the two germline ends. In germline, CDR1 is MNHEY, CDR2 SMNVEV (reference sequence). The DNA for the CDR3 is TGTGCCAGCAGTACAGGAACGGCCGCCGGGGAGCTGTTTTTT. As protein: CASSTGTAAGELFF.

This chain links TRBV15 with TRBJ1-1, with D possibly TRBD1 on 5 matching bases. V lost 6 bases to trimming and J lost 1 base, with 9 bases between them. The CDR3 is made up of 13 amino acids. Germline CDR1 is LNHNV and CDR2 is YYDKDF (reference sequence). The chain's CDR3 is CATRAQANTEAFF. The DNA of the CDR3 is TGTGCCACCAGAGCACAGGCGAACACTGAAGCTTTCTTT.

The gene calls are TRBV10-3 and TRBJ2-5; TRBD1 aligns across 7 bases. V lost 2 bases, J lost 5 bases, and 2 bases stayed unmatched. CDR1 is ENHRY and CDR2 is SYGVKD in the germline V gene. CDR3 length: 13 residues. CDR3: CAISETGEETQYF. The CDR3 bases are TGTGCCATCAGTGAGACAGGGGAGGAGACCCAGTACTTC.

A few counts support this clone. The chain joins TRBV13 to TRBJ2-5; the D is unclear. CDR1 and CDR2 (germline): PRHDT, FYEKMQ (reference sequence). The CDR3 has 14 residues. The germline V and J ends were trimmed by 3 bases and 0 bases, with 8 bases remaining between them. CDR3 sequence: CASSFDGDQETQYF. The DNA for the CDR3 is TGTGCCAGCAGCTTCGACGGAGACCAAGAGACCCAGTACTTC.

The gene calls are TRBV28 and TRBJ1-2, with 8 bases lining up with TRBD1. The CDR3 runs 15 residues. CDR1 and CDR2 (germline): MDHEN, SYDVKM. The junction had 13 bases not matched to a gene; V was cut back by 6 bases and J by 7 bases. DNA of the CDR3: TGTGCCAGCAGCCCCTCCGGGCGGGACAGGACTGGCTACACCTTC. Its translation is CASSPSGRDRTGYTF.

This clone appeared a single time. This chain joins TRBV18 and TRBJ1-5; possibly TRBD1 for D (6 bases). The CDR3 has 14 amino acids. V dropped 2 bases and J dropped 7 bases, with 12 bases sitting between them. Germline CDR1 and CDR2: KGHSH and LQKENI. In DNA, the CDR3 is TGTGCCAGCTCACCATCAGGGGAAGGGCAGCCCCAGCATTTT. It yields the protein CASSPSGEGQPQHF.

V usage is TRBV7-7 and J usage is TRBJ2-5; 7 bases line up with TRBD2. Germline CDR1 reads SSHAT; CDR2 reads FNYEAQ (reference sequence). The CDR3 is made up of 19 amino acids. V trimming: 5 bases; J trimming: 2 bases; junction bases outside the gene matches: 20. The CDR3 DNA reads TGTGCCAGCAGCATAGGGCGGGACTACGAAGAAGCAAGGCAAGAGACCCAGTACTTC. Residues: CASSIGRDYEEARQETQYF.

V usage is TRBV23-1 and J usage is TRBJ1-5; D uncertain. TRBV23-1 is an open reading frame, and its role is uncertain. The CDR3 has 16 residues. Deletions cut 1 base from V and 6 bases from J, with 16 bases between. The CDR3 sequence is CASSQCRSPVGQPQHF. DNA for the CDR3: TGCGCCAGCAGTCAATGTCGTTCCCCGGTTGGTCAGCCCCAGCATTTT.